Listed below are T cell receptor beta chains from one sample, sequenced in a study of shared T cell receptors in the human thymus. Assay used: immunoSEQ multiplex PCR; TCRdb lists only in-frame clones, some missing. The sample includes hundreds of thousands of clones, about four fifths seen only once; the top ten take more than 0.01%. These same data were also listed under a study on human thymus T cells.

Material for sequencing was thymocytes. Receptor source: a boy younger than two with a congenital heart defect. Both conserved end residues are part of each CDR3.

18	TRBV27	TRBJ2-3	CASSIPGSSQLITDTQYF
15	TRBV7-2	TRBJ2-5	CASSSQREEQETQYF
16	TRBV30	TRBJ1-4	CAWKTGRVATNEKLFF
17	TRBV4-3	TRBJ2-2	CASSQEWGVANTGELFF
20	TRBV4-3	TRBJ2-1	CASSQPLAGGGLSSYNEQFF
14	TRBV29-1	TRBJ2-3	CSVEIPPRPDTQYF
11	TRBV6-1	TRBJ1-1	CASSVNTEAFF
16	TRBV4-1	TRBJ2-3	CASSPRRYWGTDTQYF
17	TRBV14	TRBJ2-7	CASSQGRLAGGTYEQYF
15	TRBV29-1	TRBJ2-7	CSVGGDRDLSYEQYF
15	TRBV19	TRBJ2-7	CASSQAGTERYEQYF
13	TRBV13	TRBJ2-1	CASSSTSGRVGFF
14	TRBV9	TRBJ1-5	CASSVSPGAQPQHF
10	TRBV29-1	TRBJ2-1	CSVVRGEQFF
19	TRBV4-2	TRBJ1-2	CASSPFQGARYEIDYGYTF
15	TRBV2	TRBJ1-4	CASSHNGGTYEKLFF
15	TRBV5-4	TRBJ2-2	CASSLVDRDIGELFF
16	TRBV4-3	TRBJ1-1	CASSQREGGRNTEAFF
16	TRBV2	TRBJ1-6	CASSEARAGEGSPLHF
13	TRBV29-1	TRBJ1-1	CSVGPFGNTEAFF
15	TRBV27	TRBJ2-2	CASSTSGSYTGELFF
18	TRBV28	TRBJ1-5	CASKGIGGQGVRDQPQHF
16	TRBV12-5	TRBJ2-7	CASGLPFRGASYEQYF
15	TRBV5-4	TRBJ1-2	CASSFRGLLLWSYTF
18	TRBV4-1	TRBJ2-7	CASSPGTAGSKTVYEQYF
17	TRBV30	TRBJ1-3	CAWSVGQEQFSGNTIYF
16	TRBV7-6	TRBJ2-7	CASSLEASGSSYEQYF
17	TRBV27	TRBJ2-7	CASSLVGGPIPIGEQYF
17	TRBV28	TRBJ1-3	CASSTNPGQAIGNTIYF
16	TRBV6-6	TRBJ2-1	CASTPLRDRNDNEQFF
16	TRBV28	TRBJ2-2	CASSLYGGLDTGELFF
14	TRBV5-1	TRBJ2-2	CASSKTGYTGELFF
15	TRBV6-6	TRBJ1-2	CASSPDRGPPLGYTF
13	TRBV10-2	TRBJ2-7	CASQTTGAREQYF
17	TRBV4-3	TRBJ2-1	CASSHRLAGGSYNEQFF
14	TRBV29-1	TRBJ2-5	CSVPSGAVKETQYF
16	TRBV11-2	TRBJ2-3	CASSPRLAGHGGTQYF
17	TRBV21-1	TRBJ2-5	CASIPIRDINFQETQYF
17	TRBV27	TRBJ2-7	CASSFYPGTGVSYEQYF
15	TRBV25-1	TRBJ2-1	CASSEGQGALLEQFF
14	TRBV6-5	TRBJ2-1	CASSYSTLANEQFF
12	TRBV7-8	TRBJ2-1	CASSRGGNEQFF
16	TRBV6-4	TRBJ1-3	CASPPAGAGTGNTIYF
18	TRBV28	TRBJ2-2	CASSLFGSSVGNTGELFF
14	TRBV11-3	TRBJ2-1	CASSLGGDYNEQFF
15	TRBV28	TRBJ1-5	CAGQTGQGGNQPQHF
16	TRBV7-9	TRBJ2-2	CASSLVEGQGTGELFF
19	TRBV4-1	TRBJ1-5	CASSQDVAAGPDSNQPQHF
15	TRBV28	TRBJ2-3	CASSLVQGAADTQYF
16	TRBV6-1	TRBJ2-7	CASSVSGTSGAYEQYF
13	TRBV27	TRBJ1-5	CASSLGTHQPQHF
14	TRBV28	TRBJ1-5	CASLGQDSNQPQHF
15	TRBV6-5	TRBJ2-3	CASSFGTGGTDTQYF
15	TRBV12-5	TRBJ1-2	CASGLPGQGEYGYTF
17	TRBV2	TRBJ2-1	CASSEPPDRVRDNEQFF
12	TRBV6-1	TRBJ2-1	CASSHYYNEQFF
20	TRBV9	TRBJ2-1	CASSVDKGLAGRYAYNEQFF
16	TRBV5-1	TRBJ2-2	CASSLGTSGRAGELFF
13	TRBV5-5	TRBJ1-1	CASLGGGNTEAFF
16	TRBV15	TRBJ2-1	CATSSRDYYSYNEQFF